This T cell receptor beta chain emerged from a study of T cells in Graves' hyperthyroidism and ophthalmopathy. Amplified TCR beta CDR3 regions came from RNA transcripts. The primer set for the first-round RT-PCR of the TCR CDR3 was HTBI. Via MiXCR, TCRdb re-called the multiplex PCR reads, giving one row per CDR3 protein. The data show over 250,000 distinct CDR3 sequences, with less than 30% seen just once and approximately 25% held by the top ten. Germline V lookup: CDR1 DFQATT, CDR2 SNEGSKA (reference sequence). This CDR3 comprises 14 residues. Trimming took 1 base from V and 0 from J; bases not matched to a gene: 3. Blood was drawn at first hyperthyroidism diagnosis, before any ophthalmopathy symptoms. The sample holds many counts of this clonotype.

The rearrangement joins TRBV20-1 to TRBJ2-7; 7 bases match TRBD2. Material for sequencing was blood. The TCR was taken from a man aged 35-49 years with Graves' hyperthyroidism that later progressed to Graves' ophthalmopathy. CDR3 amino acids: CSARVSGNSYEQYF. The CDR3, as DNA: TGCAGTGCTAGAGTAAGCGGGAACTCCTACGAGCAGTACTTC.